The clone carrying this T cell receptor beta chain has a handful of counts. These data originate in a study of blood T cell repertoires in COVID-19. The wider study: From the United States, Italy and Spain came samples of acute and convalescent COVID-19. PBMCs, B-cell-depleted T cells, or T cells were the source of the cDNA or gDNA that made up the material.

V gave up 0 bases and J gave up 12 bases, with 7 bases separating them. This CDR3 has 11 residues. The germline V gene has CDR1 SGHDT and CDR2 YYEEEE. Per the study methods: From reference gene primer amplification, estimates of nucleated cell counts were derived. Clones were read by immunoSEQ multiplex PCR, and TCRdb kept only the in-frame ones, dropping some. That table gives V, J and clone size, and the DNA gave D and trimming. The sample carries roughly 250,000 clones, around 85% recorded once. While infection was still active, Seattle patients were enrolled and then followed longitudinally. This TCR derives from a woman aged 25 to 39 with COVID-19, enrolled during active disease. Sequenced material: peripheral blood. The chain has TRBV5-6 and TRBJ2-1; no firm D call. The CDR3 DNA follows: TGTGCCAGCAGCTTGGGGCACGCGCAGTTCTTC. This codes for CASSLGHAQFF. The full variable domain, rest sourced from reference TRBV5-6 and TRBJ2-1, is DAGVTQSPTHLIKTRGQQVTLRCSPKSGHDTVSWYQQALGQGPQFIFQYYEEEERQRGNFPDRFSGHQFPNYSSELNVNALLLGDSALYLCASSLGHAQFFGPGTRLTVL.